The 24 T cell receptor beta chains given below trace back to one sample, sequenced in a study of cytomegalovirus exposure and HLA in healthy donors. PCR amplification relied on 60 Vbeta primers (plus 13 Jbeta primers). Generated by immunoSEQ multiplex PCR, the TCRdb table keeps only in-frame clones and is missing some. The table includes approximately 190,000 clones, approximately 82% detected once. Sequenced: PBMCs. These receptors originate from a woman between 18 and 30 years old in good health and CMV-seronegative.

This clone appeared a single time. This sequence joins TRBV11-3 and TRBJ2-1, with 8 bases aligning to TRBD1. The CDR3 sequence is 15 residues long. Germline V gene data show CDR1 as SGHNT and CDR2 as YENEEA. J was trimmed by 7 bases and V by 5 bases; bases with no gene match: 10. CDR3: CASSLDSTGGNEQFF. The CDR3 DNA reads TGTGCCAGCAGCCTCGACTCAACAGGGGGGAATGAGCAGTTCTTC.

This clone occurred a few times. V and J are TRBV6-6 and TRBJ2-7; 7 bases align to TRBD2. The CDR3 length is 15 residues. V trimming: 6 bases; J trimming: 0 bases; junction bases outside the gene matches: 8. Germline V gene data show CDR1 as MNHNY and CDR2 as SVGAGI (reference sequence). CDR3 loop: CASRTLAESSYEQYF. The CDR3 region has the DNA TGTGCCAGCAGAACCCTAGCGGAGAGCTCCTACGAGCAGTACTTC.

J is TRBJ2-7 and V is TRBV4-2; perhaps TRBD2 as D (5 bases). The CDR3 length is 16 residues. Trimming pared 0 bases from V and 2 bases from J, leaving 14 bases between. The germline gives CDR1 LGHNA, CDR2 YNFKEQ. CDR3 sequence: CASSQDVAGTPYEQYF. For the CDR3, the DNA is TGTGCCAGCAGCCAAGACGTCGCGGGTACCCCCTACGAGCAGTACTTC.

V and J are TRBV2 and TRBJ2-6; D is uncertain. CDR3 length equals 12 residues. Germline values: CDR1 SNHLY, CDR2 FYNNEI. Trimming stripped 8 bases from V and 1 base from J, with 3 bases between. CDR3 in amino acids: CASVSGANVLTF. The CDR3, as DNA: TGTGCCAGCGTATCTGGGGCCAACGTCCTGACTTTC.

The chain has TRBV7-6 and TRBJ2-3; TRBD2 might be the D (6 bases). There are 16 residues in the CDR3. Trimming removed 1 base from V and 2 bases from J, with 13 bases in between. Germline values: CDR1 SGHVS, CDR2 FNYEAQ. As DNA, the CDR3 is TGTGCCAGCAGCTTAGTCGTGGCGGGGACCACAGATACGCAGTATTTT. It codes for CASSLVVAGTTDTQYF.

The V call is TRBV9, the J call TRBJ2-2, with D perhaps TRBD2 (5 bases). V was cut by 3 bases and J by 4 bases, with 10 bases left in between. Germline V lookup: CDR1 SGDLS, CDR2 YYNGEE. The CDR3 is 14 amino acids. This chain's CDR3 is CASSAASGTGELFF. CDR3 DNA: TGTGCCAGCAGCGCTGCGAGCGGCACCGGGGAGCTGTTTTTT.

The J gene is TRBJ1-2, the V gene TRBV10-3, with TRBD1 matching over 7 bases. This CDR3 is built from 13 residues. Germline trimming cut 4 bases from V and 5 bases from J; bases unmatched to any gene: 4. Germline values: CDR1 ENHRY, CDR2 SYGVKD. The chain's CDR3 is CAISVTGAYGYTF. The DNA of the CDR3 is TGTGCCATCAGTGTTACAGGGGCTTATGGCTACACCTTC.

This clone has a handful of counts. The chain employs TRBV4-3 and TRBJ2-1, with 10 bases that match TRBD2. J gave up 5 bases and V 1 base, and 23 bases lay outside the gene matches. This CDR3 contains 22 residues. The germline CDR1 and CDR2 sequences are LGHNA and YSLEER. The CDR3 sequence is CASSQAFGFMVSSGSEDNEQFF. As DNA, the CDR3 is TGCGCCAGCAGCCAAGCCTTTGGGTTTATGGTGTCTAGCGGGAGTGAGGACAATGAGCAGTTCTTC.

This clone was detected only a few times. The CDR3 protein is CASSLRQGSYNEQFF. CDR3 coding DNA: TGCGCCAGCAGCTTGAGACAGGGCTCCTACAATGAGCAGTTCTTC. The chain links TRBV5-1 to TRBJ2-1, with 7 bases matching TRBD1. With 1 base clipped from V and 0 bases from J, the junction kept 1 base outside the gene matches. Germline loops: CDR1 SGHRS, CDR2 YFSETQ. This CDR3 contains 15 residues.

The chain joins TRBV5-5 to TRBJ2-7; tentatively, D is TRBD1 (5 bases). CDR1 is SGHKS and CDR2 is YYEKEE in the germline V gene (reference sequence). The CDR3 is 13 amino acids. The CDR3 coding sequence is TGTGCCAGCAGCTTAGCAGGGCCCTATGAGCAGTACGTC. Translating gives CASSLAGPYEQYV.

The rearrangement uses TRBV19 and TRBJ2-1; 10 bases line up with TRBD1. The CDR3 is 19 residues long. The germline V gene encodes CDR1 LNHDA and CDR2 SQIVND (reference sequence). Trimming cost V 6 bases and J 0 bases; bases outside gene matches: 14. The CDR3 reads CASRPLGTGARSSYNEQFF. CDR3 DNA: TGTGCCAGTAGACCATTGGGGACAGGGGCCAGAAGCTCCTACAATGAGCAGTTCTTC.

The rearrangement links TRBV19 to TRBJ1-5, with D perhaps TRBD1 (5 bases). This CDR3 region has 17 residues. Germline V gene data show CDR1 as LNHDA and CDR2 as SQIVND (reference sequence). The V end lost 2 bases, the J end lost 7 bases, and 21 bases lay between the germline ends. This chain's CDR3 is CASSIFFDSERAQPQHF. CDR3 in DNA: TGTGCCAGTAGTATATTCTTCGACAGCGAGAGAGCCCAGCCCCAGCATTTT.

The gene calls are TRBV5-1 and TRBJ2-2, with 8 nucleotides matching TRBD2. Germline CDR1 reads SGHRS; CDR2 reads YFSETQ. This CDR3 is 16 amino acids long. The trim removed 1 base at V and 4 bases at J, leaving 6 bases unmatched. The CDR3 bases are TGCGCCAGCAGCTTGCGTTCCGGGAGGGGCACCGGGGAGCTGTTTTTT. Its translation is CASSLRSGRGTGELFF.

The chain has TRBV14 and TRBJ2-3, with 12 bases lining up with TRBD2. The V and J ends lost 6 bases and 0 bases, in that order; junction bases with no gene match: 4. This CDR3 is built from 16 residues. CDR1 is SGHDN, CDR2 FVKESK, per germline. The CDR3 protein is CASSLAGGSSTDTQYF. The CDR3 DNA is TGTGCCAGCAGTCTAGCGGGAGGGTCGAGCACAGATACGCAGTATTTT.

This clone was detected only once. The chain recombines TRBV7-8 with TRBJ2-7; 8 bases align to TRBD1. J lost 6 bases, V lost 0 bases, and 10 bases had no gene match. The germline gives CDR1 SGHVS, CDR2 FQNEAQ. CDR3 length equals 16 residues. CDR3 sequence: CASSLASGQGASEQYV. In DNA, the CDR3 is TGTGCCAGCAGCTTAGCTTCAGGACAGGGTGCCTCCGAGCAGTACGTC.

The chain combines TRBV7-2 with TRBJ2-5, with 7 bases aligning to TRBD1. V was clipped by 4 bases and J by 4 bases; unmatched bases: 12. The CDR3 runs 16 residues. The germline CDR1 and CDR2 sequences are SGHTA and FQGNSA. CDR3 sequence reads: CASSSPGRAGGETQYF. CDR3 DNA: TGTGCCAGCAGCTCCCCTGGTCGGGCAGGGGGAGAGACCCAGTACTTC.

This chain uses TRBV30 with TRBJ1-1; D is perhaps TRBD1 (5 bases). From germline, CDR1 is GTSNPN and CDR2 SVGIG (reference sequence). V lost 7 bases and J 1 base, leaving 13 bases between the germline ends. The CDR3 covers 13 residues. The DNA of the CDR3 is TGTGCCTTCCTCAGGGCAGGGAACACTGAAGCTTTCTTT. The encoded protein is CAFLRAGNTEAFF.

The chain joins TRBV5-1 to TRBJ2-1; maybe TRBD1 (7 bases). CDR1 is SGHRS and CDR2 is YFSETQ in the germline V gene. V shed 0 bases and J shed 6 bases, with 10 bases lying between them. The length of the CDR3 is 14 residues. In nucleotides, the CDR3 is TGCGCCAGCAGCTTGGCCCAGGGGGGCAATGAGCAGTTCTTC. Its protein is CASSLAQGGNEQFF.

The V gene is TRBV2, the J gene TRBJ2-1; no definite D call. The CDR3 runs 13 residues. Trimming left V 10 bases short and J 0 bases short, with 10 bases between. Germline CDR1 reads SNHLY; CDR2 reads FYNNEI. CDR3 DNA sequence: TGTGCCATACCGACTGGCTCCTACAATGAGCAGTTCTTC. Its protein is CAIPTGSYNEQFF.

There are a few counts of this clone. The V gene is TRBV2, the J gene TRBJ1-5; tentatively, D is TRBD1 (6 bases). This CDR3 is 15 amino acids long. The V and J ends lost 6 bases and 3 bases respectively, with 15 bases between them. CDR1 is SNHLY and CDR2 is FYNNEI in the germline V gene. The chain's CDR3 is CASSVEQGTNQPQHF. Here the CDR3 DNA reads TGTGCCAGCAGCGTTGAACAGGGAACCAATCAGCCCCAGCATTTT.

This clone was detected a few times. The rearrangement joins TRBV6-6 to TRBJ1-3, with D unclear. The CDR3 consists of 14 residues. Germline assignment: CDR1 MNHNY and CDR2 SVGAGI (reference sequence). Trimming cost V 2 bases and J 1 base, with 6 bases left between them. CDR3 bases: TGTGCCAGCAGTTACGCAGGTTCTGGAAACACCATATATTTT. Translation: CASSYAGSGNTIYF.

CDR3 region: CASSFVYSGAKETQYF. CDR3 DNA: TGTGCCAGCAGTTTTGTTTACAGCGGCGCTAAAGAGACCCAGTACTTC. This chain links TRBV28 with TRBJ2-5, with D maybe TRBD2 (5 bases). Germline V gene data show CDR1 as MDHEN and CDR2 as SYDVKM. With 3 bases removed from V and 3 bases from J, the gap between germline ends came to 17 bases. CDR3 length equals 16 residues.

The chain is built from TRBV28 and TRBJ2-7; 10 positions agree with TRBD1. This CDR3 is built from 16 residues. Trimming cost V 5 bases and J 1 base; bases outside gene matches: 8. Per germline, CDR1 MDHEN and CDR2 SYDVKM. CDR3 sequence: CASSPLDRGKSYEQYF. Written as DNA, the CDR3 is TGTGCCAGCAGTCCCTTGGACAGGGGGAAATCCTACGAGCAGTACTTC.

The genes are TRBV2 and TRBJ2-1, with 13 bases fitting TRBD2. Germline lookup yields CDR1 SNHLY and CDR2 FYNNEI. The CDR3 is 20 amino acids. The V gene end was trimmed by 0 bases and the J gene end by 3 bases; junction bases not matched to a gene: 11. CDR3 region: CASSEALGTSGVTIYNEQFF. CDR3 DNA: TGTGCCAGCAGTGAAGCGCTGGGGACTAGCGGGGTAACGATCTACAATGAGCAGTTCTTC.